The subject of this entry is one TCR beta chain. The sample comes from a study of control samples from healthy donors and cancer patients. The method was immunoSEQ multiplex PCR; TCRdb's version includes in-frame clones alone and lacks a portion of them. The sample shows 50,000 to 65,000 clones, 80% to 95% of them seen only once. Between the trimmed V and J ends, which lost 2 bases and 10 bases, there was a span of 11 bases. This CDR3 spans 11 amino acids. In germline, CDR1 is SQVTM, CDR2 ANQGSEA. This TCR was sampled from a man aged 25 to 40 with colorectal cancer. This sequence joins TRBV29-1 and TRBJ1-1; TRBD1 might be the D (6 bases). The source material was PBMCs. CDR3 protein: CSVESRGLAFF. The CDR3 DNA reads TGCAGCGTTGAATCCAGGGGTCTAGCTTTCTTT.